Listed below are T cell receptor beta chains from one sample, sequenced in a study of T-cell memory formation after mild COVID-19. TCRdb recomputed calls from the 5' RACE reads with MiXCR, one row per CDR3 protein. The table shows under 250,000 distinct CDR3 sequences, with around 30% occurring only once. Sequences were obtained from PBMCs or a T cell subset sorted from them (not recorded which). The receptor source for this set is an adult woman who had mild COVID-19 (a few samples of this study predate the infection). Cell type and time point are not known. CDR3s include the opening cysteine and the closing phenylalanine or tryptophan. The D gene is left open where the match is weak. Only part of the rows carry a size: once, few, many, or a class if the clone is expanded.

J gene | V gene | D gene | clone size | CDR3 DNA | CDR3 protein
TRBJ1-1 | TRBV11-2 | NA | few | TGTGCCAGCAGCCCAGGGAGGACCAACACTGAAGCTTTCTTT | CASSPGRTNTEAFF
TRBJ2-6 | TRBV24-1 | TRBD1 | few | TGTGCCACCAGTGAACCAGGACAGGCTGGGGCCAACGTCCTGACTTTC | CATSEPGQAGANVLTF
TRBJ2-2 | TRBV18 | NA | NA | TGTGCCAGCTCACCGGGGCCCCTAACAAGCGGGGAGCTGTTTTTT | CASSPGPLTSGELFF
TRBJ2-3 | TRBV6-2/TRBV6-3 | NA | few | TGTGCCAGCAGTTTCGGGACGGCCTCGGTCACAGATACGCAGTATTTT | CASSFGTASVTDTQYF
TRBJ1-1 | TRBV25-1 | NA | NA | TGTGCCTCAGGGGAGGTTACTGAAGCTTTCTTT | CASGEVTEAFF
TRBJ2-1 | TRBV29-1 | TRBD1 | few | TGTACAGCGAACAGGGGCCTAGGGAATGAGCAGTTCTTC | CTANRGLGNEQFF
TRBJ2-5 | TRBV7-9 | TRBD2 | few | TGTGCCAGCAGCTTGGTGGGAACTAGCGGGGGGCGAGAGACCCAGTACTTC | CASSLVGTSGGRETQYF
TRBJ2-2 | TRBV20-1 | TRBD2 | many | TGCAGTGCAAAGACTAGCGGGGGGCTCACCGGGGAGCTGTTTTTT | CSAKTSGGLTGELFF
TRBJ1-1 | TRBV7-7 | NA | few | TGTGCCGCAACGGCGGACACTGAAGCTTTCTTT | CAATADTEAFF
TRBJ2-2 | TRBV10-3 | TRBD1 | few | TGTGCCATCAGAGGGACAGGGGTCAGCACCGGGGAGCTGTTTTTT | CAIRGTGVSTGELFF
TRBJ2-1 | TRBV7-9 | TRBD2 | few | TGTGCCAGCAGCTTAGTCCGACTAGCGGGAGGCTCGGGGAATGAGCAGTTCTTC | CASSLVRLAGGSGNEQFF
TRBJ2-1 | TRBV11-2 | TRBD2 | NA | TGTGCCAGCAGCCACCTAGGACTAGCCGGCCACACTGAGCAGTTCTTC | CASSHLGLAGHTEQFF
TRBJ2-5 | TRBV2 | NA | NA | TGTGCCAGCGGGGCGGGGTACGGAGAGACCCAGTACTTC | CASGAGYGETQYF
TRBJ1-2 | TRBV6-5 | NA | few | TGTGCCAGCAGTAGACAGGCCCCAGCTAACTATGGCTACACCTTC | CASSRQAPANYGYTF
TRBJ1-6 | TRBV7-2 | TRBD1 | NA | TGTGCCACCGGGACAGCTTATAATTCACCCCTCCACTTT | CATGTAYNSPLHF
TRBJ2-1 | TRBV14 | NA | NA | TGTGCCAGCAGCCAGCTGAGTCCTTCGACAACCGGGACCGCTGGTAATGAGCAGTTCTTC | CASSQLSPSTTGTAGNEQFF
TRBJ2-1 | TRBV15 | NA | NA | TGTGCCACCAGCAGAGAGGGAGAAGAGTACAATGAGCAGTTCTTC | CATSREGEEYNEQFF
TRBJ2-2 | TRBV6-2/TRBV6-3 | NA | NA | TGTGCCAGCAGGCCCCGGACCGGGGAGCTGTTTTTT | CASRPRTGELFF
TRBJ2-7 | TRBV5-1 | TRBD2 | NA | TGCGCCAGCAGCGGGGGGTTCGGGACTAGTTCACCTCGCGAGCAGTACTTC | CASSGGFGTSSPREQYF
TRBJ1-2 | TRBV3-1 | NA | NA | TGTGCCAGCAGCCACAGGGAATCGAAAAGAGGCTACACCTTC | CASSHRESKRGYTF
TRBJ2-1 | TRBV12-3/TRBV12-4 | NA | NA | TGTGCCAGCAGTTTTTGGGGAATGAACAATGAGCAGTTCTTC | CASSFWGMNNEQFF
TRBJ1-1 | TRBV7-3 | TRBD1 | few | TGTGCCAGCAGCCCCGGACAGGGGAATGTAGCTTTCTTT | CASSPGQGNVAFF